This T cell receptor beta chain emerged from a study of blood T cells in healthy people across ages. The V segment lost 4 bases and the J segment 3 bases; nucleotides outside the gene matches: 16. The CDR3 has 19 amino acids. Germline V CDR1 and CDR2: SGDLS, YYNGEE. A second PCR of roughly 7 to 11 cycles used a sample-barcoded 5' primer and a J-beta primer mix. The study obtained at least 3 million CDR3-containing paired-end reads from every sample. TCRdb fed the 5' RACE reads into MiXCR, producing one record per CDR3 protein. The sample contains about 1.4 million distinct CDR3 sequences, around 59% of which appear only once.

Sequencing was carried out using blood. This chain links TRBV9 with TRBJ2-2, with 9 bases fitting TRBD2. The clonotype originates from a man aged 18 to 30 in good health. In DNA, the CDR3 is TGTGCCAGCAGCCCTTATGGGTTGGCGGGAGGGCCGGACACCGGGGAGCTGTTTTTT. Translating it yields CASSPYGLAGGPDTGELFF.